The 13 T cell receptor beta chains given below trace back to one sample, sequenced in a study of blood T cell repertoires in COVID-19. TCRdb's copy holds only in-frame clones and misses some; the assay was immunoSEQ multiplex PCR. The sample contains over 200,000 clones, about nine tenths of which appear only once. Sequencing input: PBMCs or T cells enriched from blood (not recorded which). The receptors derive from a human donor in a cohort exposed to, infected with or recovered from COVID-19 (not recorded which). The donor label of this sample is uncertain.

CDR3 sequence reads: CASSSREALRQPQHF. The CDR3, as DNA: TGTGCCAGTAGTAGCAGGGAGGCCCTGAGGCAGCCCCAGCATTTT. The chain combines TRBV19 with TRBJ1-5; perhaps TRBD1 as D (5 bases). CDR1 is LNHDA and CDR2 is SQIVND in the germline V gene (reference sequence). CDR3 length equals 15 residues. V was shortened by 4 bases and J by 7 bases, with 17 bases between the two germline ends.

This chain uses TRBV10-3 with TRBJ1-6, with 7 bases aligning to TRBD1. With 6 bases clipped from V and 7 bases from J, the junction kept 3 bases outside the gene matches. This CDR3 has 13 residues. Germline CDR1 reads ENHRY; CDR2 reads SYGVKD. The CDR3 here is CAIRPGGNSPLHF. CDR3 coding DNA: TGTGCCATCAGGCCAGGGGGGAATTCACCCCTCCACTTT.

V and J are TRBV11-2 and TRBJ2-3; weak D call: TRBD1 (6 bases). Trimming took off 1 base at V and 7 bases at J, with 15 bases between the two ends. CDR1 is SGHAT, CDR2 FQNNGV, per germline. CDR3 length: 15 amino acids. This CDR3 reads CASSLANTGSNTQYF. CDR3 coding DNA: TGTGCCAGCAGCTTAGCCAACACAGGGTCCAATACGCAGTATTTT.

The chain couples TRBV29-1 to TRBJ2-7; 12 bases line up with TRBD2. This CDR3 region has 19 residues. Trimming cost V 1 base and J 4 bases; bases outside gene matches: 17. CDR1 and CDR2 from the germline V gene are SQVTM and ANQGSEA. The CDR3 nucleotides are TGCAGCGTTGAAGTATCGGGAAGGCTAGCGGGGGGGCGTGGTTACGAGCAGTACTTC. This codes for CSVEVSGRLAGGRGYEQYF.

This chain joins TRBV29-1 and TRBJ1-2, with 9 bases aligning to TRBD1. The CDR3 has 16 amino acids. V lost 0 bases and J lost 8; bases outside the gene matches: 13. Per the germline V gene, CDR1 is SQVTM and CDR2 is ANQGSEA. The CDR3 nucleotides are TGCAGCGTTGAAGATCCCTCGCACAGGGGGCTGGGGGGCTACACCTTC. Its translation: CSVEDPSHRGLGGYTF.

This sequence joins TRBV5-1 and TRBJ2-1; D unclear. The germline gives CDR1 SGHRS, CDR2 YFSETQ. With 2 bases removed from V and 7 bases from J, the gap between germline ends came to 7 bases. This CDR3 is 12 amino acids long. The CDR3 DNA sequence: TGCGCCAGCAGCTTTGAAGAGAATGAGCAGTTCTTC. Its protein is CASSFEENEQFF.

The rearrangement joins TRBV7-9 to TRBJ1-4; 7 bases match TRBD1. The CDR3 contains 13 residues. In germline, CDR1 is SEHNR, CDR2 FQNEAQ (reference sequence). With 5 bases clipped from V and 8 bases from J, the junction kept 5 bases outside the gene matches. The CDR3 sequence: CASSAGQREKLFF. CDR3 nucleotides: TGTGCCAGCAGCGCGGGACAGCGGGAAAAACTGTTTTTT.

The chain carries TRBV7-2 and TRBJ2-3; a weak D match, TRBD1 (6 bases). Germline CDR1 and CDR2: SGHTA and FQGNSA. Trimming removed 2 bases at V and 0 bases at J, with 9 bases between. CDR3 size: 15 residues. The CDR3 is CASSLRRGSTDTQYF. DNA for the CDR3: TGTGCCAGCAGCTTACGCAGGGGCAGCACAGATACGCAGTATTTT.

The V gene is TRBV27, the J gene TRBJ2-5, with TRBD1 matching 12 bases. The CDR3 runs to 14 residues. Germline V gives CDR1 MNHEY, CDR2 SMNVEV (reference sequence). V was clipped by 10 bases and J by 4 bases; unmatched bases: 7. In DNA form, the CDR3 reads TGTGCCACCTCCGGGACAGGGGGCCCAGAGACCCAGTACTTC. It codes for CATSGTGGPETQYF.

This clone was seen a single time. The V call is TRBV19, the J call TRBJ1-1, with D perhaps TRBD1 (5 bases). The germline V gene encodes CDR1 LNHDA and CDR2 SQIVND (reference sequence). The V end lost 7 bases, the J end lost 5 bases, and 14 bases lay between the germline ends. CDR3 length equals 13 residues. CDR3 sequence (DNA): TGTGCCAGTACCCAGGGAATTGGGACTGAAGCTTTCTTT. It yields the protein CASTQGIGTEAFF.

The gene calls are TRBV30 and TRBJ2-2, with D hard to call. The CDR3 totals 15 residues. Deletions cut 0 bases from V and 2 bases from J, with 10 bases between. Germline-derived CDR1 and CDR2 are GTSNPN and SVGIG (reference sequence). The CDR3 reads CAWSVTGANTGELFF. In nucleotides, the CDR3 is TGTGCCTGGAGTGTAACGGGTGCTAACACCGGGGAGCTGTTTTTT.

This clone was seen only once. The gene calls are TRBV27 and TRBJ2-7, with 7 bases aligning to TRBD1. V lost 4 bases to trimming and J lost 6 bases; unmatched junction nucleotides: 15. This CDR3 has 16 residues. The germline V gene has CDR1 MNHEY and CDR2 SMNVEV (reference sequence). CDR3 sequence (DNA): TGTGCCAGCAGTTCCCCCGACCTACAGGGGCTTGGCGAGCAGTACTTC. It is translated as CASSSPDLQGLGEQYF.

The chain carries TRBV2 and TRBJ2-7; D is undetermined. The CDR3 length is 11 residues. The V and J ends lost 5 bases and 1 base respectively, with 3 bases between them. Germline lookup yields CDR1 SNHLY and CDR2 FYNNEI. The CDR3 DNA reads as TGTGCCAGCAGTTATTCCTACGAGCAGTACTTC. This gives the protein CASSYSYEQYF.